This is a list of T cell receptor beta chains from one sample in a study of T-cell memory formation after mild COVID-19. A single record per CDR3 protein comes from TCRdb applying MiXCR to the 5' RACE reads. The sample holds some 160,000 distinct CDR3 sequences, around 13% seen once. The sample comprised PBMCs or a T cell subset sorted from them (not recorded which). The receptors were sampled from a man in his late teens or twenties who had mild COVID-19 (a few samples of this study predate the infection). Cell type and time point are not known. CDR3s include the opening cysteine and the closing phenylalanine or tryptophan. D genes are given only for firm matches. Clone size is shown for a subset of rows, as once, few, many or a class of expanded clone.

>TRBV7-2|.|few|TRBJ1-3
CASSPARNTIYF
TGTGCCAGCAGCCCCGCAAGAAACACCATATATTTT
>TRBV9|.|few|TRBJ1-2
CASSVSAGKFSYYGYTF
TGTGCCAGCAGCGTATCCGCAGGGAAGTTCTCCTATTATGGCTACACCTTC
>TRBV5-1|.|medium-sized|TRBJ2-7
CASSLGDTGNEQYF
TGCGCCAGCAGCTTGGGGGACACAGGGAACGAGCAGTACTTC
>TRBV4-3|TRBD1|.|TRBJ2-5
CASSQDLTGKETQYF
TGCGCCAGCAGCCAAGATTTGACAGGGAAAGAGACCCAGTACTTC
>TRBV14|TRBD2|few|TRBJ2-3
CASSQERTSGGATDTQYF
TGTGCCAGCAGCCAAGAAAGGACTAGCGGGGGGGCCACAGATACGCAGTATTTT
>TRBV20-1|.|.|TRBJ1-3
CSARDFGGPGNTIYF
TGCAGTGCTAGAGATTTCGGGGGCCCTGGAAACACCATATATTTT
>TRBV4-3|TRBD2|few|TRBJ2-7
CASSQDLSVGRAYPREQYF
TGCGCCAGCAGCCAAGATCTTAGTGTCGGGAGGGCCTACCCCCGCGAGCAGTACTTC
>TRBV6-6|.|.|TRBJ1-1
CASSYGTFHTEAFF
TGTGCCAGCAGTTACGGGACATTTCACACTGAAGCTTTCTTT
>TRBV10-3|.|.|TRBJ1-5
CAISEAGNQPQHF
TGTGCCATCAGTGAGGCCGGCAATCAGCCCCAGCATTTT
>TRBV7-3|TRBD2|many|TRBJ2-1
CASSRGLAAGNEQFF
TGTGCCAGCAGCCGGGGACTAGCCGCGGGAAATGAGCAGTTCTTC
>TRBV20-1|TRBD2|few|TRBJ2-7
CSARGLAGANEQYF
TGCAGTGCTAGAGGACTAGCGGGGGCTAACGAGCAGTACTTC
>TRBV7-2|.|.|TRBJ2-2
CASSLVSTGELFF
TGTGCCAGCAGCTTAGTCTCAACCGGGGAGCTGTTTTTT
>TRBV3-1|.|.|TRBJ1-1
CASSQGSTEAFF
TGTGCCAGCAGCCAGGGAAGCACTGAAGCTTTCTTT
>TRBV7-8|TRBD1|few|TRBJ1-2
CASSLGQEHYGYTF
TGTGCCAGCAGCTTGGGACAGGAGCACTATGGCTACACCTTC
>TRBV5-1|.|few|TRBJ2-1
CASSLQSASYNEQFF
TGCGCCAGCAGCTTGCAGTCAGCGTCCTACAATGAGCAGTTCTTC
>TRBV7-2|.|few|TRBJ2-5
CASSLGPLDSTQYF
TGTGCCAGCAGCTTAGGACCCCTCGACTCGACCCAGTACTTC
>TRBV4-1|.|.|TRBJ1-2
CASSQSDWGYGYTF
TGCGCCAGCAGCCAATCTGATTGGGGGTATGGCTACACCTTC
>TRBV5-1|.|many|TRBJ2-3
CASSPGVQNTDTQYF
TGCGCCAGCAGCCCAGGGGTCCAAAACACAGATACGCAGTATTTT
>TRBV27|.|.|TRBJ2-2
CASSLVAGNTGELFF
TGTGCCAGCAGTTTGGTGGCGGGGAATACCGGGGAGCTGTTTTTT
>TRBV12-3/TRBV12-4|.|.|TRBJ2-7
CASSFGLVDYEQYF
TGTGCCAGCAGTTTTGGGCTTGTCGACTACGAGCAGTACTTC
>TRBV7-6|TRBD2|.|TRBJ2-3
CASSLALAGGRTDTQYF
TGTGCCAGCAGCTTAGCACTAGCGGGGGGACGCACAGATACGCAGTATTTT
>TRBV15|TRBD1|few|TRBJ2-5
CATSRDGTGSLETQYF
TGTGCCACCAGCAGAGACGGGACAGGGAGCCTTGAGACCCAGTACTTC
>TRBV12-3/TRBV12-4|TRBD2|.|TRBJ2-1
CASGLAGGRNEQFF
TGTGCCAGCGGACTAGCGGGGGGGAGAAATGAGCAGTTCTTC
>TRBV12-3/TRBV12-4|TRBD1|.|TRBJ1-2
CASTPTGDYGYTF
TGTGCCAGCACCCCGACAGGGGACTATGGCTACACCTTC
>TRBV7-2|.|.|TRBJ1-4
CASSLSGQVRNEKLFF
TGTGCCAGCAGCTTATCCGGGCAGGTTCGAAATGAAAAACTGTTTTTT
>TRBV30|TRBD1|few|TRBJ2-7
CAGDDREAYEQYF
TGTGCCGGGGATGACAGGGAAGCCTACGAGCAGTACTTC
>TRBV12-3/TRBV12-4|.|few|TRBJ2-7
CASSLGTERYF
TGTGCCAGCAGTCTAGGAACGGAACGGTACTTC
>TRBV4-1|TRBD1|few|TRBJ2-3
CASSQEKQGPFTDTQYF
TGCGCCAGCAGCCAAGAGAAACAGGGGCCCTTCACAGATACGCAGTATTTT
>TRBV5-1|.|few|TRBJ2-5
CASRQGPTLGTQYF
TGCGCCAGCAGACAGGGACCGACCTTGGGGACCCAGTACTTC
>TRBV20-1|TRBD1|.|TRBJ2-6
CSARGQAGANVLTF
TGCAGTGCGCGTGGACAGGCTGGGGCCAACGTCCTGACTTTC
>TRBV3-1|TRBD1|.|TRBJ1-1
CASSQDRGNTEAFF
TGTGCCAGCAGCCAGGACAGGGGGAACACTGAAGCTTTCTTT
>TRBV4-2|.|few|TRBJ2-3
CASSQDAGRLDTQYF
TGTGCCAGCAGCCAAGATGCGGGTCGGTTAGATACGCAGTATTTT
>TRBV6-5|TRBD1|.|TRBJ1-2
CASTRGTGTGGYTF
TGTGCCAGCACCCGCGGGACAGGGACGGGTGGCTACACCTTC
>TRBV20-1|.|.|TRBJ1-5
CSASPIHQPQHF
TGCAGTGCTAGTCCGATTCACCAGCCCCAGCATTTT
>TRBV12-3/TRBV12-4|.|.|TRBJ2-3
CASSLNSIAQYF
TGTGCCAGCAGTTTAAACAGCATAGCGCAGTATTTT
>TRBV5-1|.|many|TRBJ2-3
CASSLAPTDTQYF
TGCGCCAGCAGCTTGGCCCCCACAGATACGCAGTATTTT
>TRBV27|.|many|TRBJ1-2
CASSSAGGYGYTF
TGTGCCAGCAGTTCCGCCGGAGGCTATGGCTACACCTTC
>TRBV20-1|.|few|TRBJ2-4
CSARTRQAKNIQYF
TGCAGTGCTAGAACTCGGCAAGCCAAAAACATTCAGTACTTC
>TRBV5-1|.|.|TRBJ1-1
CASSLEGTPNTEAFF
TGCGCCAGCAGCTTGGAGGGCACCCCGAACACTGAAGCTTTCTTT
>TRBV3-1|.|few|TRBJ2-6
CASSLIGRWGGANVLTF
TGTGCCAGCAGCCTGATTGGACGGTGGGGAGGGGCCAACGTCCTGACTTTC
>TRBV7-9|.|many|TRBJ2-3
CASSLEGTTDTQYF
TGTGCCAGCAGCTTAGAGGGTACCACAGATACGCAGTATTTT
>TRBV3-1|TRBD1|few|TRBJ1-1
CASSLPGQGGSEAFF
TGTGCCAGCAGCCTACCCGGCCAGGGGGGTTCTGAAGCTTTCTTT
>TRBV4-1|TRBD1|.|TRBJ2-6
CASSPRGQGAPYSGANVLTF
TGCGCCAGCAGCCCGAGAGGACAGGGGGCTCCTTACTCTGGGGCCAACGTCCTGACTTTC
>TRBV3-1|.|.|TRBJ1-1
CASRWGETEAFF
TGTGCCAGCAGGTGGGGGGAAACTGAAGCTTTCTTT
>TRBV7-9|.|.|TRBJ2-3
CASAGSGDTQYF
TGTGCCAGCGCGGGCTCGGGGGATACGCAGTATTTT
>TRBV24-1|.|.|TRBJ2-3
CATSDLTANPDTQYF
TGTGCCACCAGTGATTTAACAGCGAACCCAGATACGCAGTATTTT
>TRBV11-1|.|.|TRBJ1-1
CASSLIQVGVTEAFF
TGTGCCAGCAGCTTAATCCAGGTCGGGGTCACTGAAGCTTTCTTT
>TRBV12-3/TRBV12-4|.|few|TRBJ2-1
CASSLTGSYNEQFF
TGTGCCAGCAGTTTAACGGGCTCCTACAATGAGCAGTTCTTC
>TRBV6-2/TRBV6-3|.|.|TRBJ1-5
CASSYGWQKKRNQPQHF
TGTGCCAGCAGTTACGGGTGGCAGAAGAAGCGCAATCAGCCCCAGCATTTT
>TRBV29-1|.|few|TRBJ2-3
CSSEKAWTDTQYF
TGCAGCTCGGAGAAGGCTTGGACAGATACGCAGTATTTT
>TRBV6-6|.|few|TRBJ1-6
CASSHTLRNSPLHF
TGTGCCAGCAGTCACACACTCAGGAATTCACCCCTCCACTTT
>TRBV11-2|TRBD1|.|TRBJ2-3
CASSSDRGSWGSDTQYF
TGTGCCAGCAGTTCGGACAGGGGGTCTTGGGGGTCAGATACGCAGTATTTT
>TRBV20-1|.|.|TRBJ1-2
CSAREPSNYGYTF
TGCAGTGCTAGAGAACCCAGTAACTATGGCTACACCTTC
>TRBV5-1|.|many|TRBJ1-2
CASSLKVDYGYTF
TGCGCCAGCAGCTTAAAAGTCGATTATGGCTACACCTTC
>TRBV18|TRBD1|few|TRBJ1-4
CASSPSGQGGEKLFF
TGTGCCAGCTCACCCTCAGGCCAGGGGGGAGAAAAACTGTTTTTT